The entry that follows covers one T cell receptor beta chain sequence. CDR3 length: 15 amino acids. Germline V gene sequence: CDR1 PRHDT, CDR2 FYEKMQ (reference sequence). The V end was cut by 5 bases, the J end by 0 bases, with 12 bases between. Naive-designated CD8 cells lacked CD45RO, were positively enriched for CCR7, and omitted terminally differentiated effector memory CD45RA+ cells. Per the original data handling: Owing to the provision of junction-only sequences devoid of quality scores by immunoSEQ, filtering differed. Repertoires were generated with immunoSEQ multiplex PCR, while TCRdb's copy carries only in-frame clones and drops some. The D gene and trimming were derived from the DNA, and the V and J assignments and clone size from that table. This sample carries more than 2 million clones, roughly 93% of them seen once, and the ten largest clones take 1.5% to 2%. This specimen belongs to a study of shared clonotypes between healthy human individuals.

Sequences were obtained from naive CD8+ T cells from PBMCs. The V call is TRBV13, the J call TRBJ2-3, with no clear D. This receptor was obtained from a man aged 18 to 30 in good health. Some clones in this sample may be carry-over from other donors' samples. CDR3 sequence reads: CASSAPADSTDTQYF. The CDR3 DNA follows: TGTGCCAGCAGCGCCCCGGCCGACAGCACAGATACGCAGTATTTT. The full variable domain, in which reference TRBV13 and TRBJ2-3 provide the parts outside the CDR3, is AAGVIQSPRHLIKEKRETATLKCYPIPRHDTVYWYQQGPGQDPQFLISFYEKMQSDKGSIPDRFSAQQFSDYHSELNMSSLELGDSALYFCASSAPADSTDTQYFGPGTRLTVL.